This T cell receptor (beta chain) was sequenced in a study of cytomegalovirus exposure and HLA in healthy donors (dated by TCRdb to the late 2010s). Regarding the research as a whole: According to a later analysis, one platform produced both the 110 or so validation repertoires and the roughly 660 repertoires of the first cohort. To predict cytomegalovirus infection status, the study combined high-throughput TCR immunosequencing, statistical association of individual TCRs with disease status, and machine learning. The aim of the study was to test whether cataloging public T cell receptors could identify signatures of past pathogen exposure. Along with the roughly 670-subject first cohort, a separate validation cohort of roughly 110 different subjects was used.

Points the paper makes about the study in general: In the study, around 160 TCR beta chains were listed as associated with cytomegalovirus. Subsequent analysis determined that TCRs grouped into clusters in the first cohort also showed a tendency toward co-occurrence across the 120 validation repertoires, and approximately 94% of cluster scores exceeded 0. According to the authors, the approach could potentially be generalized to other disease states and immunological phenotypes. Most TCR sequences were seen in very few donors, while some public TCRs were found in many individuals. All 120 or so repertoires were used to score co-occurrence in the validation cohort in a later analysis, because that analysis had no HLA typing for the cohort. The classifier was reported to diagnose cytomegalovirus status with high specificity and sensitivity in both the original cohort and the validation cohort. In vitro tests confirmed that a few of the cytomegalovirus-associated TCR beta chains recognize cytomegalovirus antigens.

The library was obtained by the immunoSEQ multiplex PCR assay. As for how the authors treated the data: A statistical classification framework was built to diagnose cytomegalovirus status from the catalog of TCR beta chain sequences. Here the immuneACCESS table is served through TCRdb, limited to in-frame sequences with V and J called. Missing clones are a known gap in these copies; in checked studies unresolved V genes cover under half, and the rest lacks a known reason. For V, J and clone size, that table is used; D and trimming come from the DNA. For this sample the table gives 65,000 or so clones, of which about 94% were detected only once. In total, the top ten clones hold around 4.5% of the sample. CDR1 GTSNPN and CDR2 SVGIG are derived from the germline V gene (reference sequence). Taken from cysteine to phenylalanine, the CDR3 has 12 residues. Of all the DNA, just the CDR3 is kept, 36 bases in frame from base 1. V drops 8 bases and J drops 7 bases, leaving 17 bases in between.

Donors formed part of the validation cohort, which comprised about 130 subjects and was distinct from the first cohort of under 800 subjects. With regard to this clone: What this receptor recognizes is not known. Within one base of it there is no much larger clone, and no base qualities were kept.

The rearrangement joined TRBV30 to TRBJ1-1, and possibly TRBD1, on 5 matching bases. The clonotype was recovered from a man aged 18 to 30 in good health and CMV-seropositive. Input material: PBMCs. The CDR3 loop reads CAGGGGTVEAFF. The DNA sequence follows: TGTGCCGGCGGAGGCGGGACGGTTGAAGCTTTCTTT.